This T cell receptor (beta chain) was sequenced during a study of T cells in women clearing cervical HPV infection. Study-level results: CIN3+ cases had significantly higher TCR richness than controls; evenness did not differ.

Germline V gene sequence: CDR1 SQVTM, CDR2 ANQGSEA. CDR3 length: 10 residues. Clones were read by immunoSEQ multiplex PCR, and TCRdb kept only the in-frame ones, dropping some. In all, the sample yields about 20,000 clones. On this clone itself: Its target is not known. The CDR3 is cut off 3 residues early in the read; its end comes from the germline J gene.

Sequenced material: blood buffy coat. The TCR sequence derives from a woman aged 18 to 69 with a cervical HPV16 infection that either progressed to CIN3+ or cleared (not recorded which). The chain combines TRBV29-1 with TRBJ1-1; D gene ambiguous. CDR3 sequence: CSVEDPRAFF. The DNA read from the CDR3 is TGCAGCGTTGAAGATCCGCGG.